This T cell receptor beta chain was found in a study of T cell responses to AZD1222 COVID-19 vaccine. Study-level background: Combined were second doses at about 4 or about 12 weeks.

As to this clone: What it recognizes is unknown.

Findings of the study overall: Repertoires were obtained only post-peak T cell response. Only a handful of AZD1222 recipients were seropositive at baseline.

Using immunoSEQ multiplex PCR, the repertoire was profiled, and TCRdb retains in-frame clones only, with some absent. The sample yields roughly 200,000 clones, approximately 86% seen once. The TCR originated in an adult in good health. Here the sequenced sample was peripheral blood, taken on day 0 of AZD1222 vaccination.

Written as DNA, the CDR3 is TGTGCCAGCAGCAAAGGGGGGAGAAGGTGGACCCCGACTGACTATGGCTACACCTTC. It yields the protein CASSKGGRRWTPTDYGYTF. The chain carries TRBV21-1 and TRBJ1-2. TRBV21-1 is tagged as a pseudogene. The CDR3 sequence is 19 residues long.